Listed here are 24 T cell receptor beta chains from one sample, sequenced in a study of T cells in Graves' hyperthyroidism and ophthalmopathy. From RNA transcripts, TCR beta CDR3 regions were amplified. HTBI primers were employed in a first-round RT-PCR of the TCR CDR3. Each CDR3 protein gets one entry after TCRdb re-called the multiplex PCR reads with MiXCR. This table has fewer than 650,000 distinct CDR3 sequences, about 15% appearing once. Sequencing used blood. The source of these receptors is a woman aged 25 to 45 with Graves' hyperthyroidism that later progressed to Graves' ophthalmopathy.

This clonotype was counted a few times. V and J are TRBV20-1 and TRBJ2-1, with 11 bases that match TRBD2. V gave up 2 bases and J gave up 5 bases; unmatched junction bases: 5. Germline values: CDR1 DFQATT, CDR2 SNEGSKA (reference sequence). The CDR3 spans 15 residues. CDR3 region: CSARTGTSGDNEQFF. The CDR3, as DNA: TGCAGTGCTAGAACCGGGACTAGCGGAGACAATGAGCAGTTCTTC.

The chain has TRBV2 and TRBJ2-7; D could derive from TRBD1 or TRBD2 (5 bases each). Germline loops: CDR1 SNHLY, CDR2 FYNNEI. The CDR3 contains 12 residues. Trimming took off 8 bases at V and 3 bases at J, with 11 bases between the two ends. The CDR3 loop reads CASQGGYYEQYF. CDR3 nucleotides: TGTGCCAGCCAGGGCGGGTACTACGAGCAGTACTTC.

This clonotype was counted many times. The rearrangement links TRBV19 to TRBJ2-1; tentative D call: TRBD1 (6 bases). The germline V gene has CDR1 LNHDA and CDR2 SQIVND (reference sequence). CDR3 length: 14 residues. Trimming cost V 7 bases and J 4 bases, with 14 bases left between them. Here the CDR3 DNA reads TGTGCCAGTACTAGGGGGAGAACTTACAATGAGCAGTTCTTC. Residues: CASTRGRTYNEQFF.

This chain connects TRBV19 to TRBJ1-4; TRBD1 matches 8 bases. The germline V gene has CDR1 LNHDA and CDR2 SQIVND (reference sequence). Unmatched junction bases numbered 8, after V lost 6 bases and J lost 8 bases. This CDR3 is 14 amino acids long. The CDR3 coding sequence is TGTGCCAGTAGCCCGGACAGGGCGGACGAAAAACTGTTTTTT. This encodes CASSPDRADEKLFF.

This clonotype was seen only a few times. This chain joins TRBV20-1 and TRBJ2-7, with D tentatively TRBD1 (5 bases). Germline V lookup: CDR1 DFQATT, CDR2 SNEGSKA (reference sequence). This CDR3 spans 11 amino acids. V lost 5 bases and J 6 bases, leaving 11 bases between the germline ends. Here the CDR3 DNA reads TGCAGTGCTTCGGACAACTGCGAGCAGTACTTC. Its protein is CSASDNCEQYF.

This clonotype was detected ten times or more. V is TRBV20-1 and J is TRBJ2-7; 10 nucleotides match TRBD2. The CDR3 runs to 14 residues. Trimming removed 5 bases from V and 2 bases from J; junction bases left unmatched: 6. The germline V gene encodes CDR1 DFQATT and CDR2 SNEGSKA (reference sequence). The CDR3 bases are TGCAGTGCTCAGCGGACTAGCGGAACCTACGAGCAGTACTTC. It specifies CSAQRTSGTYEQYF.

This clonotype was detected many times. V is TRBV6-1 and J is TRBJ1-4; 7 bases agree with TRBD1. V was clipped by 8 bases and J by 8 bases; unmatched bases: 14. Germline V gives CDR1 MNHNS, CDR2 SASEGT. The CDR3 has 15 amino acids. The CDR3 here is CASEIGEGGREKLFF. In nucleotides, the CDR3 is TGTGCCAGCGAAATAGGAGAAGGGGGCCGCGAAAAACTGTTTTTT.

In this sample, this clonotype turned up many times. This chain joins TRBV11-1 and TRBJ2-7, with 10 positions matching TRBD1. Germline assignment: CDR1 SGHAT and CDR2 FQDESV (reference sequence). This CDR3 contains 15 residues. The junction had 9 bases not matched to a gene; V was cut back by 7 bases and J by 3 bases. For the CDR3, the DNA is TGTGCCAGCACTCACCTCGGACAGGGGGACTACGAGCAGTACTTC. As protein: CASTHLGQGDYEQYF.

This clonotype was counted many times. The genes are TRBV27 and TRBJ1-4; D may be TRBD1 (5 bases). Germline CDR1 is MNHEY and CDR2 is SMNVEV (reference sequence). The CDR3 length is 16 residues. The V gene lost 4 bases and the J gene lost 0 bases, with 12 bases spanning the gap. This CDR3 reads CASSSLARATNEKLFF. The CDR3 DNA is TGTGCCAGCAGTTCTCTCGCCAGGGCAACTAATGAAAAACTGTTTTTT.

This clonotype was picked up a small number of times. The V call is TRBV6-1, the J call TRBJ1-6; D call uncertain. Trimming cost V 0 bases and J 0 bases, with 3 bases left between them. This CDR3 is 15 amino acids long. Germline V lookup: CDR1 MNHNS, CDR2 SASEGT. The CDR3 coding sequence is TGTGCCAGCAGTGAAGCCCGCTCCTATAATTCACCCCTCCACTTT. Protein: CASSEARSYNSPLHF.

This chain connects TRBV2 to TRBJ2-2; 12 bases fit TRBD2. Trimming cost V 11 bases and J 5 bases; bases outside gene matches: 18. Germline V CDR1 and CDR2: SNHLY, FYNNEI. There are 18 residues in the CDR3. The CDR3 here is CAGVPYKGLAGKTGELFF. The CDR3, as DNA: TGTGCCGGCGTACCGTATAAAGGACTAGCGGGAAAGACCGGGGAGCTGTTTTTT.

Many counts were recorded for this clonotype. The rearrangement uses TRBV12-3 or TRBV12-4 and TRBJ2-1; the D gene is possibly TRBD2 (6 bases). Trimming removed 1 base at V and 8 bases at J, with 15 bases between. The CDR3 consists of 15 residues. DNA of the CDR3: TGTGCCAGCAGTTTAGAGGCTAGCGAGAGGTATGAGCAGTTCTTC. Translating it yields CASSLEASERYEQFF.

The count of this clonotype is one. The chain recombines TRBV20-1 with TRBJ2-5, with TRBD2 matching 10 bases. Germline V gene sequence: CDR1 DFQATT, CDR2 SNEGSKA (reference sequence). This CDR3 is 15 amino acids long. The junction had 9 bases not matched to a gene; V was cut back by 3 bases and J by 5 bases. The DNA for the CDR3 is TGCAGTGCTAGGCTACTAGCGGGATTCGGGGAGACCCAGTACTTC. It codes for CSARLLAGFGETQYF.

There are many counts of this clonotype. The chain uses TRBV2 and TRBJ2-7, with a possible D match to TRBD1 (6 bases). Germline CDR1 and CDR2: SNHLY and FYNNEI. V was pared by 8 bases and J by 2 bases, with 10 bases between. The CDR3 spans 12 residues. The CDR3 region is CASRDTTYEQYF. The CDR3 DNA is TGTGCCAGCCGGGACACTACCTACGAGCAGTACTTC.

Only a few counts were recorded for this clonotype. The genes are TRBV7-3 and TRBJ2-3; 12 bases line up with TRBD2. This CDR3 region has 18 residues. The V segment lost 5 bases and the J segment 1 base; nucleotides outside the gene matches: 10. The germline V gene has CDR1 SGHTA and CDR2 FQGTGA. DNA of the CDR3: TGTGCCAGCAGCGTCCTAGCGGGAGGGCCGGATGGCACAGATACGCAGTATTTT. Its translation is CASSVLAGGPDGTDTQYF.

This clonotype has at least ten counts. The rearrangement links TRBV6-5 to TRBJ1-4; D unclear. This CDR3 has 15 residues. Trimming removed 2 bases from V and 7 bases from J, with 14 bases in between. Germline V CDR1 and CDR2: MNHEY, SVGAGI. CDR3 loop: CASSYDWQDGEKLFF. CDR3 DNA sequence: TGTGCCAGCAGTTACGATTGGCAGGATGGTGAAAAACTGTTTTTT.

Ten or more counts support this clonotype. The chain has TRBV3-1 and TRBJ2-1; 8 bases map to TRBD2. The V and J ends lost 4 bases and 2 bases, in that order; junction bases with no gene match: 4. The CDR3 is 15 residues long. Germline-derived CDR1 and CDR2 are LGHDT and YNNKEL (reference sequence). The CDR3 DNA reads TGTGCCAGCAGCCCCCGGACTAGCCCCTACAATGAGCAGTTCTTC. Translation: CASSPRTSPYNEQFF.

This clonotype appeared many times. This chain joins TRBV12-3 or TRBV12-4 and TRBJ1-2, with 7 bases matching TRBD1. V trimming: 7 bases; J trimming: 4 bases; junction bases outside the gene matches: 9. The CDR3 extends over 14 amino acids. The CDR3: CASMGTDPFYGYTF. CDR3 sequence (DNA): TGTGCCAGCATGGGGACAGATCCTTTCTATGGCTACACCTTC.

This clonotype was observed many times. This rearrangement joins TRBV7-2 to TRBJ1-2; unclear D gene. The CDR3 is 16 residues long. Trimming left V 5 bases short and J 0 bases short, with 16 bases between. Germline CDR1 reads SGHTA; CDR2 reads FQGNSA. Written as DNA, the CDR3 is TGTGCCAGCAGCCTTAGATATAACAACCCTAACTATGGCTACACCTTC. The encoded protein is CASSLRYNNPNYGYTF.

This clonotype was recorded many times. V and J are TRBV4-2 and TRBJ2-7, with D hard to call. V lost 7 bases and J 1 base, leaving 14 bases between the germline ends. CDR1 is LGHNA and CDR2 is YNFKEQ in the germline V gene. This CDR3 is built from 14 residues. The CDR3 nucleotides read TGTGCCAGCAAGGTAGTGGATGGGTCCTACGAGCAGTACTTC. Residues: CASKVVDGSYEQYF.

The V gene is TRBV5-1, the J gene TRBJ2-5; a weak D match, TRBD2 (6 bases). The CDR3 is 15 amino acids. Germline V gives CDR1 SGHRS, CDR2 YFSETQ. Trimming took off 6 bases at V and 4 bases at J, with 19 bases between the two ends. The DNA of the CDR3 is TGCGCCAGCACCTGGGACTCCCTCCGGGGAGAGACCCAGTACTTC. Protein sequence: CASTWDSLRGETQYF. The whole variable domain, filled in from reference TRBV5-1 and TRBJ2-5, reads KAGVTQTPRYLIKTRGQQVTLSCSPISGHRSVSWYQQTPGQGLQFLFEYFSETQRNKGNFPGRFSGRQFSNSRSEMNVSTLELGDSALYLCASTWDSLRGETQYFGPGTRLLVL.

Ten or more counts support this clonotype. The chain couples TRBV12-3 or TRBV12-4 to TRBJ1-1; D is unclear. Trimming shortened V by 7 bases and J by 7 bases, and 13 bases separated the two germline ends. The CDR3 loop spans 12 amino acids. CDR3 DNA sequence: TGTGCCAGCATGTGGGGTTCGCGTGAAGCTTTCTTT. This sequence encodes CASMWGSREAFF.

This clonotype was seen many times. V gene TRBV9 combines with J gene TRBJ2-5; D unresolved. The V gene's germline CDR1 is SGDLS and CDR2 YYNGEE. The length of the CDR3 is 12 residues. V dropped 3 bases and J dropped 5 bases, with 8 bases sitting between them. CDR3 nucleotides: TGTGCCAGCAGCGCCCCTAGGGAGACCCAGTACTTC. It is translated as CASSAPRETQYF.

The chain combines TRBV6-1 with TRBJ1-1; D remains ambiguous. The V and J ends lost 2 bases and 4 bases respectively, with 14 bases between them. This CDR3 spans 15 amino acids. CDR1 MNHNS and CDR2 SASEGT come from the germline V gene. CDR3 sequence: CASSERRSAGTEAFF. In DNA form, the CDR3 reads TGTGCCAGCAGTGAACGACGGTCGGCAGGCACTGAAGCTTTCTTT.